The sequence of this T cell receptor beta chain was determined in a study of blood T cell repertoires in COVID-19. Overall study context: Samples representing acute and convalescent COVID-19 were sourced from the United States, Italy and Spain. PBMCs, B-cell-depleted T cells, or T cells were the source of the cDNA or gDNA that made up the material.

In the original workflow: Amplification of reference gene primers was used by the study to estimate nucleated cell counts. Profiled with immunoSEQ multiplex PCR; TCRdb holds only in-frame clones, not every one. From that table come the V and J calls and clone size; the DNA was used to work out D and trimming. The sample consists of roughly 140,000 clones, about four fifths of them appearing once. The ends were cut back, 5 bases at V and 6 bases at J, with 7 bases in the middle. Germline CDR1 and CDR2: SEHNR and FQNEAQ (reference sequence). The CDR3 covers 11 residues. The sample consisted of peripheral blood. The clonotype originates from a human donor with acute or convalescent COVID-19. The donor label of this sample is uncertain. The V call is TRBV7-9, the J call TRBJ1-1; the D gene is possibly TRBD1 (5 bases). The CDR3 loop reads CASSRGAEAFF. The CDR3 DNA sequence: TGTGCCAGCAGCCGGGGGGCTGAAGCTTTCTTT. Drawing the rest from reference TRBV7-9 and TRBJ1-1, the complete variable domain is DTGVSQNPRHKITKRGQNVTFRCDPISEHNRLYWYRQTLGQGPEFLTYFQNEAQLEKSRLLSDRFSAERPKGSFSTLEIQRTEQGDSAMYLCASSRGAEAFFGQGTRLTVV.